The following is a T cell receptor (beta chain) sequence with its context. Assay used: immunoSEQ multiplex PCR; TCRdb lists only in-frame clones, some missing. Found here are some 1,800 clones, 50% to 70% of them singletons; the top ten hold 15%. Germline assignment: CDR1 MNHEY and CDR2 SVGAGI. There are 14 residues in the CDR3. Losses at the gene ends were 2 bases for V and 3 bases for J; bases not matched to a gene: 2. Normal lung was taken at the farthest possible site, at least 3 cm from tumour. The data derive from a study of immune cell composition in non-small cell lung cancer. Input material: non-adjacent lung tissue. The TCR was taken from a human donor with non-small cell lung cancer. The gene calls are TRBV6-5 and TRBJ1-1; 8 bases align to TRBD1. The CDR3: CASSYQGAYTEAFF. The CDR3 DNA reads TGTGCCAGCAGTTACCAGGGGGCTTACACTGAAGCTTTCTTT.